This T cell receptor beta chain was found in a study of blood T cell repertoires in COVID-19. Study background: Sources were T cells, B-cell-depleted T cells, or PBMCs; the material itself was cDNA or gDNA.

Clones were read by immunoSEQ multiplex PCR, and TCRdb kept only the in-frame ones, dropping some. This table has 120,000 to 150,000 clones, roughly 88% appearing once. Trimming left V 1 base short and J 3 bases short, with 12 bases between. The germline V gene encodes CDR1 ENHRY and CDR2 SYGVKD. This CDR3 has 15 amino acids. J is TRBJ1-1 and V is TRBV10-3; a possible D gene is TRBD1 (5 bases). The source of this sequence is a woman aged 60 to 75 with acute or convalescent COVID-19. Sample: peripheral blood. The CDR3 bases are TGTGCCATCAGTGAGTTACAGGCTGGGGACACTGAAGCTTTCTTT. This encodes CAISELQAGDTEAFF.